This note documents a single TCR beta chain sequence. Its antigen is unknown. The record originates from a study of a mutant IDH1 vaccine in newly diagnosed glioma. Regarding the study as a whole: Among all patients, vaccine-induced immune responses occurred in roughly 95%.

Germline assignment: CDR1 MGHRA and CDR2 YSYEKL. The CDR3 is made up of 13 amino acids. The ends were cut back, 0 bases at V and 2 bases at J, with 4 bases in the middle. Sample time point: week 5, during vaccination. Doses comprised 300 ug of mutant IDH1 20-mer peptide each, plus topical imiquimod. The protocol was immunoSEQ multiplex PCR, while the TCRdb copy is restricted to in-frame clones and leaves out a portion. The table lists approximately 39,000 clones, roughly 79% of them singletons. Sequencing was performed on PBMCs, taken from a glioma patient whose treatment included an IDH1 peptide vaccine. This receptor was identified in a man aged 45 to 65 with glioma. The V and J genes are TRBV4-1 and TRBJ1-2; D call uncertain. CDR3 residues: CASSQESNYGYTF. Here the CDR3 DNA reads TGCGCCAGCAGCCAAGAGTCGAACTATGGCTACACCTTC.